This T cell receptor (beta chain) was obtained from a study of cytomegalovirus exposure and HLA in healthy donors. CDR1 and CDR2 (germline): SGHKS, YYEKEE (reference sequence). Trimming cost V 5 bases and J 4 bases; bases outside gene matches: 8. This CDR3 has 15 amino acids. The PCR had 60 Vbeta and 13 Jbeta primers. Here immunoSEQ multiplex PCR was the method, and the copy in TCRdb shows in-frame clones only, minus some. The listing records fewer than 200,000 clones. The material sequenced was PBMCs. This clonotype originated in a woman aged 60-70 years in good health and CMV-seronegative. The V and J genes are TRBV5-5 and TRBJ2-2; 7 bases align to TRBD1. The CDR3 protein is CASRQGNTGTGELFF. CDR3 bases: TGTGCCAGCAGACAGGGGAATACGGGCACCGGGGAGCTGTTTTTT. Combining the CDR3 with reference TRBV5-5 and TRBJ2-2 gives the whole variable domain DAGVTQSPTHLIKTRGQQVTLRCSPISGHKSVSWYQQVLGQGPQFIFQYYEKEERGRGNFPDRFSARQFPNYSSELNVNALLLGDSALYLCASRQGNTGTGELFFGEGSRLTVL.